This is a list of T cell receptor beta chains from one sample in a study of OX40 agonist ivuxolimab in advanced cancers. Clones were sequenced by immunoSEQ multiplex PCR, and TCRdb holds only the in-frame ones, with some missing. The sample has 83,000 or so clones, around 86% seen once; the top ten hold approximately 2%. Sequencing used CD4+ or CD8+ T cells sorted from blood, obtained in a trial of the OX40 agonist ivuxolimab. These receptors all stem from an adult with an advanced solid tumor such as melanoma, head and neck, liver or kidney cancer. Both conserved end residues are part of each CDR3. A D gene is named only where the DNA matches it firmly. Not every row has a clone size; where given, it reads once, few, many or a size class.

TRBV28,.,.,TRBJ2-7,TGTGCCAGTGGGTGGGGCCCCTCGTACGAGCAGTACTTC,CASGWGPSYEQYF
TRBV7-3,.,.,TRBJ2-7,TGTGCCAGCAGCTTAACGTGGGACTACGAGCAGTACTTC,CASSLTWDYEQYF
TRBV14,.,TRBD2,TRBJ2-7,TGTGCCAGCAGCCTACTAGCGGGAGACTACGAGCAGTACTTC,CASSLLAGDYEQYF
TRBV5-1,.,TRBD1,TRBJ1-3,TGCGCCAGCAGCTTGGGGACAGGGTTTTTGTCGGACGGAAACACCATATATTTT,CASSLGTGFLSDGNTIYF
TRBV5-6,.,TRBD1,TRBJ2-3,TGTGCCAGCATCGACCCAGGGGGAGTAGGAGATACGCAGTATTTT,CASIDPGGVGDTQYF
TRBV5-1,.,.,TRBJ2-1,TGCGCCAGCAGCCCACGCCTGGACTTGAACTACAATGAGCAGTTCTTC,CASSPRLDLNYNEQFF
TRBV5-1,.,.,TRBJ1-1,TGCGCCAGCAGCTTGGTAGAGAGCTCTGAAGCTTTCTTT,CASSLVESSEAFF
TRBV7-2,.,.,TRBJ2-6,TGTGCCAGCAGCTTGGTAGGGGTTCCTGGGGCCAACGTCCTGACTTTC,CASSLVGVPGANVLTF
TRBV5-1,.,.,TRBJ1-1,TGCGCCAGCAGCTTCGGGGGTCAGACCACTGAAGCTTTCTTT,CASSFGGQTTEAFF
TRBV25-1,.,TRBD2,TRBJ2-2,TGTGCCAGCAGTGAATTTACTAGCGGGCACACCGGGGAGCTGTTTTTT,CASSEFTSGHTGELFF
TRBV28,.,TRBD1,TRBJ1-6,TGTGCCAGCAGTTTAACCGACAGGGCTAATTCACCCCTCCACTTT,CASSLTDRANSPLHF
TRBV7-3,.,.,TRBJ1-2,TGTGCCAGTAATGGCTACACCTTC,CASNGYTF
TRBV6-5,.,.,TRBJ2-7,TGTGCCAGCAGTTACTCGTCGGGGAGGGGGGTCGAGCAGTACTTC,CASSYSSGRGVEQYF
TRBV28,.,.,TRBJ2-5,TGTGCCAGCAGTAGAAGTGCGGCACAAGAGACCCAGTACTTC,CASSRSAAQETQYF
TRBV2,.,.,TRBJ1-5,TGTGCCAGCAGTGAATTAGAAGGCAATCAGCCCCAGCATTTT,CASSELEGNQPQHF
TRBV10-2,.,.,TRBJ2-2,TGCGCCAGCGAGGTGACTTCAGGGGCCACCGGGGAGCTGTTTTTT,CASEVTSGATGELFF
TRBV28,.,.,TRBJ2-4,TGTGCCAGCATTCCTGCTACGGGAGTCAACATTCAGTACTTC,CASIPATGVNIQYF
TRBV4-3,.,TRBD1,TRBJ2-7,TGCGCCAGCAGCCAAGATACCGGACAGGGTACAGACGAGCAGTACTTC,CASSQDTGQGTDEQYF
TRBV5-1,.,.,TRBJ2-3,TGCGCCAGCGCCCGGGAAGGGAGTACAGATACGCAGTATTTT,CASAREGSTDTQYF
TRBV6-5,.,.,TRBJ1-3,TGTGCCAGCAGTTACTCCAGTGGAAACACCATATATTTT,CASSYSSGNTIYF
TRBV19,.,.,TRBJ2-5,TGTGCCAGTAGTATAGGAGGGAAAGAGACCCAGTACTTC,CASSIGGKETQYF
TRBV5-1,.,TRBD2,TRBJ2-3,TGCGCCAGCAGGACTAGCGGATCCACAGATACGCAGTATTTT,CASRTSGSTDTQYF
TRBV28,few,TRBD2,TRBJ2-3,TGTGCCAGCAGGGGACTAGCGGGAAGTCTTGGGACAGATACGCAGTATTTT,CASRGLAGSLGTDTQYF
TRBV25-1,few,.,TRBJ1-6,TGTGCCAGCAGTAGAGGGTCGGCGAATTCACCCCTCCACTTT,CASSRGSANSPLHF
TRBV6-5,once,TRBD2,TRBJ2-5,TGTGCCAGCAGTTACCCTAGCGGGGAAGGAGAGACCCAGTACTTC,CASSYPSGEGETQYF
TRBV11-2,.,.,TRBJ2-1,TGTGCCAGCAGCTTAGTGCCAGCCCCGGGCAATGAGCAGTTCTTC,CASSLVPAPGNEQFF
TRBV5-1,few,.,TRBJ1-1,TGCGCCAGCAGCTTGGATTGGGGGGGTGGAACTGAAGCTTTCTTT,CASSLDWGGGTEAFF
TRBV5-8,.,.,TRBJ2-4,TGTGCCAGCAGCTGGGGAGTAGACAGAAACATTCAGTACTTC,CASSWGVDRNIQYF
TRBV30,.,TRBD1,TRBJ2-7,TGTGCCTGGAGCCTCAACAGGGGAGCCTACGAGCAGTACTTC,CAWSLNRGAYEQYF
TRBV5-6,.,.,TRBJ2-3,TGTGCCAGCAGCTTCTTAAACACAGATACGCAGTATTTT,CASSFLNTDTQYF
TRBV7-2,.,.,TRBJ2-7,TGTGCCAGCAGCGTATCCTACGAGCAGTACTTC,CASSVSYEQYF
TRBV11-2,.,TRBD2,TRBJ2-1,TGTGCCAGCAGCACGCGGCGGGGGGTCCTTAGGGATGAGCAGTTCTTC,CASSTRRGVLRDEQFF
TRBV7-2,.,.,TRBJ1-1,TGTGCCAGCAGAGGACAGACTGAAGCTTTCTTT,CASRGQTEAFF
TRBV7-2,.,TRBD1,TRBJ1-5,TGTGCCAGCAGCCCCCGGACAGGCGCCGTTAATCAGCCCCAGCATTTT,CASSPRTGAVNQPQHF
TRBV9,few,TRBD1,TRBJ2-1,TGTGCCAGCAGCGCCACAGGGGGGACAGGGACCTACAATGAGCAGTTCTTC,CASSATGGTGTYNEQFF
TRBV5-1,.,.,TRBJ1-1,TGCGCCAGCAGCTTGGTTGGAGAGAACACTGAAGCTTTCTTT,CASSLVGENTEAFF
TRBV9,.,TRBD2,TRBJ2-4,TGTGCCAGCAGTGGGCGGGGGGCAAACATTCAGTACTTC,CASSGRGANIQYF
TRBV9,.,TRBD1,TRBJ2-2,TGTGCCAGCAGCGTAGCAGGGGGCGCGAGGGACGCCGGGGAGCTGTTTTTT,CASSVAGGARDAGELFF
TRBV2,.,.,TRBJ1-1,TGTGCCAGCAGGCCGGACGGAGAAGCTTTCTTT,CASRPDGEAFF
TRBV30,.,.,TRBJ1-6,TGTGCCTTCTCTCGGGACAACCTTTCACCCCTCCACTTT,CAFSRDNLSPLHF
TRBV2,few,.,TRBJ2-6,TGTGCCAGCAGGGACTCTGGGGCCAACGTCCTGACTTTC,CASRDSGANVLTF
TRBV27,once,.,TRBJ2-1,TGTGCCAGCAGTTTAACGGGACGCTACAATGAGCAGTTCTTC,CASSLTGRYNEQFF
TRBV19,.,.,TRBJ2-3,TGTGCCAGTAGCCCCGGAAGTTTGACAGATACGCAGTATTTT,CASSPGSLTDTQYF
TRBV6-1,.,TRBD1,TRBJ2-7,TGTGCCAGCAGACAATACGGGACAGGGTCCTACGAGCAGTACTTC,CASRQYGTGSYEQYF
TRBV9,.,.,TRBJ1-1,TGTGCCAGCAGCGTAGTATCGGGACAAATCCGGGGTAACACTGAAGCTTTCTTT,CASSVVSGQIRGNTEAFF
TRBV9,.,TRBD1,TRBJ1-6,TGTGCCAGCAGCATGGGACAGGGAGATTATTCACCCCTCCACTTT,CASSMGQGDYSPLHF
TRBV5-1,.,.,TRBJ2-2,TGCGCCAGCAGCTTCGGTAGCACCGGGGAGCTGTTTTTT,CASSFGSTGELFF
TRBV4-2,.,.,TRBJ2-7,TGTGCCAGCAGCCTCGGGACTTCCACCTACGAGCAGTACTTC,CASSLGTSTYEQYF